Below, 8 T cell receptor beta chains from the same sample are listed, as sequenced in a study of radiotherapy plus CTLA-4 blockade in lung cancer (dated 2018 in TCRdb). Library creation used the immunoSEQ multiplex PCR assay. The clones in this table, taken by TCRdb from immuneACCESS, are in-frame only. Not every clone is retained; where verified, under half of the shortfall comes from an unresolved V gene, and the cause of the rest is unknown. This sample lists around 26,000 clones; around 66% were detected once. About 3.9% of the sample is held by the ten biggest clonotypes. Material: peripheral blood, obtained from a patient treated with radiotherapy plus ipilimumab. The receptors shown here come from a human donor with non-small cell lung cancer who had stable disease on radiotherapy plus ipilimumab.

The J gene is TRBJ1-3, the V gene TRBV29-1; 9 bases are a match to TRBD1. Germline CDR1 SQVTM, CDR2 ANQGSEA. The CDR3 sequence is 16 residues long. V was pared by 7 bases and J by 8 bases, with 18 bases of the junction left unmatched. CDR3 region: CSAGGQTGGPGDTIYF. Here the CDR3 DNA reads TGCAGCGCTGGGGGCCAGACAGGGGGACCCGGGGACACCATATATTTT.

This clone was found a few times. This chain uses TRBV18 with TRBJ2-1; 7 bases align to TRBD2. J lost 2 bases, V lost 9 bases, and 1 base had no gene match. The CDR3 contains 12 residues. The germline CDR1 and CDR2 sequences are KGHSH and LQKENI. CDR3 protein: CASREAYNEQFF. CDR3 DNA: TGTGCCAGTCGGGAGGCCTACAATGAGCAGTTCTTC.

CDR3 in amino acids: CASSFGQGDRADEAFF. The DNA for the CDR3 is TGCGCCAGCAGCTTCGGACAGGGTGATCGTGCCGATGAAGCTTTCTTT. The chain employs TRBV5-1 and TRBJ1-1, with 8 nucleotides matching TRBD1. The CDR3 sequence is 16 residues long. Germline assignment: CDR1 SGHRS and CDR2 YFSETQ. The J segment lost 7 bases and the V segment lost 2 bases, leaving 13 bases of the junction unmatched. Based on the CDR3 plus reference TRBV5-1 and TRBJ1-1, the full variable domain is KAGVTQTPRYLIKTRGQQVTLSCSPISGHRSVSWYQQTPGQGLQFLFEYFSETQRNKGNFPGRFSGRQFSNSRSEMNVSTLELGDSALYLCASSFGQGDRADEAFFGQGTRLTVV.

This clone was observed once. CDR3 loop: CASSPRDRSYNEQFF. DNA of the CDR3: TGTGCCAGCAGCCCCCGGGACAGGTCCTACAATGAGCAGTTCTTC. The rearrangement joins TRBV5-4 to TRBJ2-1; TRBD1 matches 8 bases. The CDR3 covers 15 residues. Germline CDR1 and CDR2: SGHNT and YYREEE (reference sequence). The V segment lost 4 bases and the J segment 1 base; nucleotides outside the gene matches: 4.

In its sample, this clone ranks as large. The chain couples TRBV4-3 to TRBJ1-1; D is unresolved. The ends were cut back, 0 bases at V and 6 bases at J, with 8 bases in the middle. Germline V gene data show CDR1 as LGHNA and CDR2 as YSLEER. This CDR3 is 13 amino acids long. The CDR3 DNA reads as TGCGCCAGCAGCCAAGACAAGGGTGCTGAAGCTTTCTTT. The encoded protein is CASSQDKGAEAFF.

By sample fraction, this clone is medium-sized. The rearrangement uses TRBV4-3 and TRBJ2-2; the D is unclear. CDR3 length: 14 residues. The V gene's germline CDR1 is LGHNA and CDR2 YSLEER. Trimming removed 1 base from V and 4 bases from J, with 7 bases in between. The CDR3 DNA is TGCGCCAGCAGCCAAGGCCCGATCACCGGGGAGCTGTTTTTT. As protein: CASSQGPITGELFF.

V is TRBV5-8 and J is TRBJ1-5; a possible D gene is TRBD1 (5 bases). With 4 bases removed from V and 7 bases from J, the gap between germline ends came to 12 bases. This CDR3 contains 13 residues. Per germline, CDR1 SGHTS and CDR2 YDEGEE. Here the CDR3 DNA reads TGTGCCAGCAGCGGAGGGGTCCGACAGCCCCAGCATTTT. Its protein is CASSGGVRQPQHF.

The rearrangement joins TRBV7-2 to TRBJ1-5; no clear D gene. Looked up from germline, CDR1 is SGHTA and CDR2 is FQGNSA. Between the trimmed V and J ends, which lost 5 bases and 6 bases, there was a span of 8 bases. The CDR3 has 12 amino acids. The CDR3 reads CASSPFGQPQHF. Here the CDR3 DNA reads TGTGCCAGCAGCCCCTTTGGTCAGCCCCAGCATTTT.